These 5 T cell receptor beta chains were sequenced from one sample in a study of technical replicates of blood from several donors. Profiling relied on immunoSEQ multiplex PCR, and the TCRdb table lists in-frame clones only, not all of them. This sample has just over 95,000 clones, with 90% to 97% found just once. The sequenced material came from T cells isolated from PBMCs. Receptors were obtained from a human donor in good health.

J is TRBJ2-3 and V is TRBV9; D possibly corresponds to TRBD2 (6 bases). V was trimmed by 3 bases and J by 2 bases, leaving 22 bases between them. The CDR3 sequence is 18 residues long. The germline gives CDR1 SGDLS, CDR2 YYNGEE. The CDR3 reads CASSEAPFSGAYTDTQYF. In DNA form, the CDR3 reads TGTGCCAGCAGCGAGGCCCCGTTTAGCGGAGCCTACACAGATACGCAGTATTTT.

V and J are TRBV4-1 and TRBJ2-4, with 7 bases aligning to TRBD1. Germline values: CDR1 MGHRA, CDR2 YSYEKL. This CDR3 is built from 15 residues. V gave up 1 base and J gave up 2 bases; unmatched junction bases: 2. CDR3 DNA sequence: TGCGCCAGCAGCCAAGGACAGGGTACCAAAAACATTCAGTACTTC. This gives the protein CASSQGQGTKNIQYF.

V is TRBV5-1 and J is TRBJ1-1; TRBD1 matches at 7 bases. Trimming cost V 4 bases and J 4 bases; bases outside gene matches: 4. The CDR3 contains 13 residues. In germline, CDR1 is SGHRS, CDR2 YFSETQ. CDR3 residues: CASSNSGGTEAFF. CDR3 nucleotides: TGCGCCAGCAGCAACTCAGGGGGCACTGAAGCTTTCTTT.

The chain joins TRBV6-1 to TRBJ2-5; the match to TRBD1 covers 8 bases. Trimming removed 6 bases from V and 2 bases from J; junction bases left unmatched: 5. The CDR3 covers 14 residues. The V gene's germline CDR1 is MNHNS and CDR2 SASEGT. In nucleotides, the CDR3 is TGTGCCAGCAGCGTAAACAGGGGGCAAGAGACCCAGTACTTC. Translating it yields CASSVNRGQETQYF.

The chain uses TRBV21-1 and TRBJ2-7; TRBD1, the table's D call, lacks a check against the DNA. TRBV21-1 is annotated as a pseudogene. This CDR3 contains 15 residues. The CDR3 DNA reads TGTGCCAGCATCACAGGGGATTGTGGGACCTACGAGCAGTACTTC. Translated: CASITGDCGTYEQYF.